Listed below are T cell receptor beta chains from one sample, sequenced in a study of blood T cells in healthy people across ages. From the 5' RACE reads, TCRdb called clonotypes with MiXCR, one entry per CDR3 protein. The sample shows around 940,000 distinct CDR3 sequences, roughly half of them seen only once. Specimen: blood. The receptors here all came from a woman aged 55-69 years in good health. Each CDR3 is given with its conserved first and last residue. D genes are given only for firm matches. Clone size appears in some rows only: once, few, many, or a class for an expanded clone.

d_call: -
clone_size: once
j_call: TRBJ2-6
v_call: TRBV7-6
cdr3_aa: CASSRTHPSGANVLTF
cdr3_nt: TGTGCCAGCAGCCGGACTCATCCATCTGGGGCCAACGTCCTGACTTTC

d_call: TRBD1
clone_size: -
j_call: TRBJ2-1
v_call: TRBV20-1
cdr3_aa: CSVRGNYNEQFF
cdr3_nt: TGCAGCGTCAGGGGGAACTACAATGAGCAGTTCTTC

d_call: -
clone_size: -
j_call: TRBJ2-7
v_call: TRBV2
cdr3_aa: CASSGNEQYF
cdr3_nt: TGTGCCAGCAGCGGTAACGAGCAGTACTTC

d_call: -
clone_size: once
j_call: TRBJ2-1
v_call: TRBV6-5
cdr3_aa: CASSYSPYTYEQFF
cdr3_nt: TGTGCCAGCAGTTACTCGCCCTACACGTATGAGCAGTTCTTC

d_call: -
clone_size: many
j_call: TRBJ2-7
v_call: TRBV27
cdr3_aa: CASSAGREQYF
cdr3_nt: TGTGCCAGCAGTGCCGGTCGGGAGCAGTACTTC

d_call: -
clone_size: few
j_call: TRBJ1-2
v_call: TRBV4-1
cdr3_aa: CASSRLGIYGYTF
cdr3_nt: TGCGCCAGCAGCAGGCTAGGGATTTATGGCTACACCTTC

d_call: -
clone_size: few
j_call: TRBJ2-3
v_call: TRBV12-3/TRBV12-4
cdr3_aa: CASSLPNAATQYF
cdr3_nt: TGTGCCAGCAGTTTACCAAATGCCGCTACGCAGTATTTT

d_call: TRBD1
clone_size: few
j_call: TRBJ2-7
v_call: TRBV12-3/TRBV12-4
cdr3_aa: CASTPTGGSYEQYF
cdr3_nt: TGTGCCAGCACCCCGACAGGGGGGTCCTACGAGCAGTACTTC

d_call: -
clone_size: -
j_call: TRBJ2-3
v_call: TRBV5-1
cdr3_aa: CASSLVQGRTDMQYF
cdr3_nt: TGCGCCAGCAGCTTGGTTCAGGGCCGCACAGATATGCAGTATTTT

d_call: -
clone_size: few
j_call: TRBJ2-6
v_call: TRBV4-3
cdr3_aa: CATPGANVLTF
cdr3_nt: TGCGCCACACCTGGGGCCAACGTCCTGACTTTC

d_call: TRBD2
clone_size: -
j_call: TRBJ2-5
v_call: TRBV5-1
cdr3_aa: CASRGSGWQETQYF
cdr3_nt: TGCGCCAGCAGAGGTAGCGGGTGGCAAGAGACCCAGTACTTC

d_call: TRBD1
clone_size: few
j_call: TRBJ1-2
v_call: TRBV5-1
cdr3_aa: CASSSSGQGYGYTF
cdr3_nt: TGCGCCAGCAGCTCCTCCGGACAGGGTTATGGCTACACCTTC

d_call: -
clone_size: -
j_call: TRBJ2-5
v_call: TRBV4-1
cdr3_aa: CASSQRSRGLGETQYF
cdr3_nt: TGCGCCAGCAGCCAGCGTTCTCGCGGCTTGGGAGAGACCCAGTACTTC

d_call: -
clone_size: -
j_call: TRBJ2-7
v_call: TRBV4-1
cdr3_aa: CASSQDSGGPISYEQYF
cdr3_nt: TGCGCCAGCAGCCAAGATTCTGGGGGGCCTATCTCCTACGAGCAGTACTTC

d_call: TRBD2
clone_size: -
j_call: TRBJ2-1
v_call: TRBV4-1
cdr3_aa: CASRTSGKYNEQFF
cdr3_nt: TGCGCCAGCCGGACTAGCGGGAAGTACAATGAGCAGTTCTTC

d_call: -
clone_size: few
j_call: TRBJ2-7
v_call: TRBV6-5
cdr3_aa: CASSSSSPAYEQYF
cdr3_nt: TGTGCCAGCAGTTCTAGCAGTCCAGCCTACGAGCAGTACTTC

d_call: TRBD1
clone_size: -
j_call: TRBJ1-1
v_call: TRBV7-9
cdr3_aa: CASRTTTGGSGNTEAFF
cdr3_nt: TGTGCCAGCAGGACAACGACAGGGGGCTCAGGGAACACTGAAGCTTTCTTT

d_call: -
clone_size: few
j_call: TRBJ2-3
v_call: TRBV7-2
cdr3_aa: CASSLGQRVRPDTQYF
cdr3_nt: TGTGCCAGCAGCTTAGGACAACGCGTTCGGCCAGATACGCAGTATTTT

d_call: -
clone_size: -
j_call: TRBJ1-1
v_call: TRBV15
cdr3_aa: CATSKAIGEAFF
cdr3_nt: TGTGCCACCAGCAAAGCTATAGGGGAAGCTTTCTTT

d_call: TRBD1
clone_size: few
j_call: TRBJ2-7
v_call: TRBV10-3
cdr3_aa: CAISRTGPEGEQYF
cdr3_nt: TGTGCCATCAGCAGGACAGGGCCGGAGGGCGAGCAGTACTTC

d_call: -
clone_size: -
j_call: TRBJ2-1
v_call: TRBV7-2
cdr3_aa: CASSLSSADYNEQFF
cdr3_nt: TGTGCCAGCAGCTTAAGCAGCGCCGATTACAATGAGCAGTTCTTC

d_call: TRBD2
clone_size: few
j_call: TRBJ2-3
v_call: TRBV29-1
cdr3_aa: CSVAGLAGTDTQYF
cdr3_nt: TGCAGCGTCGCGGGACTAGCGGGTACGGATACGCAGTATTTT

d_call: TRBD1
clone_size: -
j_call: TRBJ2-5
v_call: TRBV28
cdr3_aa: CASSPGTGTPRTQYF
cdr3_nt: TGTGCCAGCAGTCCCGGGACAGGCACGCCCAGGACCCAGTACTTC

d_call: TRBD1
clone_size: -
j_call: TRBJ1-4
v_call: TRBV7-8
cdr3_aa: CASSPTGVEKLFF
cdr3_nt: TGTGCCAGCAGCCCTACAGGGGTTGAAAAACTGTTTTTT

d_call: -
clone_size: -
j_call: TRBJ1-6
v_call: TRBV12-3/TRBV12-4
cdr3_aa: CASSLGESPLHF
cdr3_nt: TGTGCCAGCAGTTTGGGGGAGTCACCCCTCCACTTT

d_call: TRBD1
clone_size: -
j_call: TRBJ2-1
v_call: TRBV20-1
cdr3_aa: CSARDRVHEQFF
cdr3_nt: TGCAGTGCTAGGGACAGGGTCCATGAGCAGTTCTTC

d_call: TRBD2
clone_size: -
j_call: TRBJ2-7
v_call: TRBV9
cdr3_aa: CASSFGTSANEQYF
cdr3_nt: TGTGCCAGCAGCTTCGGGACTAGCGCCAACGAGCAGTACTTC

d_call: -
clone_size: once
j_call: TRBJ2-7
v_call: TRBV20-1
cdr3_aa: CSARDLATYYEQYF
cdr3_nt: TGCAGTGCTAGAGATCTTGCGACCTACTACGAGCAGTACTTC

d_call: -
clone_size: -
j_call: TRBJ1-4
v_call: TRBV25-1
cdr3_aa: CASSRRQDSNEKLFF
cdr3_nt: TGTGCCAGCAGTAGACGACAGGATTCTAATGAAAAACTGTTTTTT

d_call: -
clone_size: -
j_call: TRBJ2-4
v_call: TRBV7-2
cdr3_aa: CASSKRPTFWDIQYF
cdr3_nt: TGTGCCAGCAGCAAAAGACCTACCTTCTGGGACATTCAGTACTTC

d_call: TRBD2
clone_size: -
j_call: TRBJ2-1
v_call: TRBV4-3
cdr3_aa: CASSQVGSGSRNEQFF
cdr3_nt: TGCGCCAGCAGCCAAGTTGGGAGCGGGAGTCGCAATGAGCAGTTCTTC

d_call: TRBD1
clone_size: few
j_call: TRBJ2-7
v_call: TRBV5-1
cdr3_aa: CASSLVTGPYEQYF
cdr3_nt: TGCGCCAGCAGCTTGGTGACAGGGCCATACGAGCAGTACTTC

d_call: -
clone_size: -
j_call: TRBJ1-5
v_call: TRBV20-1
cdr3_aa: CSAKDSINQPQHF
cdr3_nt: TGCAGTGCTAAGGACAGTATAAATCAGCCCCAGCATTTT

d_call: -
clone_size: few
j_call: TRBJ2-3
v_call: TRBV28
cdr3_aa: CASSIRWGTDTQYF
cdr3_nt: TGTGCCAGCAGCATTAGGTGGGGCACAGATACGCAGTATTTT

d_call: TRBD1
clone_size: -
j_call: TRBJ1-1
v_call: TRBV15
cdr3_aa: CATSTDRELMNTEAFF
cdr3_nt: TGTGCCACCAGCACCGACAGGGAGCTCATGAACACTGAAGCTTTCTTT

d_call: TRBD2
clone_size: -
j_call: TRBJ2-3
v_call: TRBV10-3
cdr3_aa: CAISDSRPFERGTQYF
cdr3_nt: TGTGCCATCAGTGACTCGAGGCCGTTCGAGCGGGGTACGCAGTATTTT